Each of the 21 T cell receptor beta chains below was sequenced from the same sample in a study of shared clonotypes between healthy human individuals. Sequencing was performed with immunoSEQ multiplex PCR; in TCRdb, only in-frame clones are kept and a portion is missing. The sample yields 2.3 million or so clones, more than 85% seen once. What was sequenced was naive CD4+ T cells from PBMCs. Subset in this sample: CD45RA+ positively selected. These TCRs come from a young man in good health. Some clones in this sample may be carry-over from other donors' samples.

The chain recombines TRBV10-1 with TRBJ1-5; D remains unclear. CDR1 is WNHNN and CDR2 is SYGVQD in the germline V gene (reference sequence). V lost 1 base and J 0 bases, leaving 22 bases between the germline ends. The CDR3 is 20 amino acids. The CDR3 region has the DNA TGCGCCAGCAGTGAGTGCTGGGTACCTCAGTCCTTTGGTAGCAATCAGCCCCAGCATTTT. Its translation is CASSECWVPQSFGSNQPQHF.

J is TRBJ1-4 and V is TRBV27; D remains ambiguous. V was shortened by 0 bases and J by 7 bases, with 9 bases between the two germline ends. The CDR3 has 14 amino acids. CDR1 and CDR2 (germline): MNHEY, SMNVEV (reference sequence). DNA for the CDR3: TGTGCCAGCAGTTTATCCCCCCGGGTTGAAAAACTGTTTTTT. It translates to CASSLSPRVEKLFF.

The chain carries TRBV7-2 and TRBJ1-3, with unresolved D. This CDR3 has 15 residues. CDR1 and CDR2 from the germline V gene are SGHTA and FQGNSA. Deletions cut 4 bases from V and 0 bases from J, with 10 bases between. The CDR3, as DNA: TGTGCCAGCAGCTCAGGACTGCGCTCTGGAAACACCATATATTTT. It encodes CASSSGLRSGNTIYF.

This clone was seen a single time. J is TRBJ1-2 and V is TRBV28; no clear D. The V gene's germline CDR1 is MDHEN and CDR2 SYDVKM. This CDR3 is 11 amino acids long. Trimming cost V 2 bases and J 10 bases, with 8 bases left between them. This CDR3 is CASSLRGPYTF. In nucleotides, the CDR3 is TGTGCCAGCAGTTTAAGAGGTCCCTACACCTTC.

The rearrangement links TRBV28 to TRBJ1-2, with TRBD1 as a possible D gene (6 bases). The germline CDR1 and CDR2 sequences are MDHEN and SYDVKM. This CDR3 spans 16 amino acids. V lost 10 bases to trimming and J lost 2 bases, with 23 bases between them. DNA of the CDR3: TGTGCCACCACGACACAGGGCGCACCCTCAAACTATGGCTACACCTTC. Translating gives CATTTQGAPSNYGYTF.

The chain combines TRBV5-5 with TRBJ1-5; D unclear. Germline CDR1 reads SGHKS; CDR2 reads YYEKEE (reference sequence). CDR3 size: 16 residues. The ends were cut back, 0 bases at V and 1 base at J, with 11 bases in the middle. The CDR3: CASSLAGSQSNQPQHF. CDR3 in DNA: TGTGCCAGCAGCTTGGCGGGGTCTCAGAGCAATCAGCCCCAGCATTTT.

For this clone: The same CDR3 arises from other DNA sequences in this sample as well. The J gene is TRBJ2-1, the V gene TRBV9; TRBD2 is a possible D gene (5 bases). Trimming removed 0 bases at V and 0 bases at J, with 7 bases between. The CDR3 length is 15 residues. CDR1 SGDLS and CDR2 YYNGEE come from the germline V gene. DNA of the CDR3: TGTGCCAGCAGCGTAGCTGGAGGCTCCTACAATGAGCAGTTCTTC. This gives the protein CASSVAGGSYNEQFF.

This clone appeared a single time. DNA for the CDR3: TGTGCCAGCTCAATCGGGACAGGGTATCAGCCCCAGCATTTT. Protein: CASSIGTGYQPQHF. This sequence joins TRBV18 and TRBJ1-5; 9 bases are a match to TRBD1. CDR3 size: 14 residues. Germline CDR1 reads KGHSH; CDR2 reads LQKENI. V gave up 5 bases and J gave up 5 bases; unmatched junction bases: 4.

This chain joins TRBV5-1 and TRBJ2-3; 13 bases are shared with TRBD2. The CDR3 is 15 amino acids. In germline, CDR1 is SGHRS, CDR2 YFSETQ. Trimming removed 4 bases from V and 4 bases from J; junction bases left unmatched: 3. The CDR3 nucleotides read TGCGCCAGCAGCCAACTAGCGGGAGGGGCAGATACGCAGTATTTT. Translation: CASSQLAGGADTQYF.

The chain employs TRBV18 and TRBJ2-7; D not resolved. CDR1 KGHSH and CDR2 LQKENI come from the germline V gene. V lost 3 bases and J 0 bases, leaving 15 bases between the germline ends. The CDR3 is made up of 16 amino acids. The CDR3 region is CASSPMAPMSSYEQYF. The CDR3, as DNA: TGTGCCAGCTCACCTATGGCCCCCATGAGCTCCTACGAGCAGTACTTC.

The chain links TRBV29-1 to TRBJ1-4; weak D call: TRBD1 (5 bases). The CDR3 extends over 16 amino acids. CDR1 and CDR2 (germline): SQVTM, ANQGSEA. Trimming took off 4 bases at V and 10 bases at J, with 25 bases between the two ends. The CDR3 DNA sequence: TGCAGCGTTGGAACGCAATCAGGGCTAGAAAGGGGAAAACTGTTTTTT. It translates to CSVGTQSGLERGKLFF.

This clone appeared once. This rearrangement joins TRBV29-1 to TRBJ1-4, with 7 nucleotides matching TRBD1. The germline CDR1 and CDR2 sequences are SQVTM and ANQGSEA. The CDR3 covers 13 residues. V shed 7 bases, J shed 6 bases, and the junction held 8 bases outside the gene matches. The CDR3 coding sequence is TGCAGCGCTTACGGGACAGTCCATGAAAAACTGTTTTTT. Encoded protein: CSAYGTVHEKLFF.

The chain links TRBV19 to TRBJ1-4; 8 nucleotides align to TRBD1. Germline V CDR1 and CDR2: LNHDA, SQIVND (reference sequence). The V gene end was trimmed by 4 bases and the J gene end by 5 bases; junction bases not matched to a gene: 6. The CDR3 loop spans 15 amino acids. CDR3 amino acids: CASSTGQGINEKLFF. The CDR3 DNA follows: TGTGCCAGTAGTACTGGACAGGGAATCAATGAAAAACTGTTTTTT.

This chain links TRBV27 with TRBJ2-3; the D is unclear. Between the trimmed V and J ends, which lost 5 bases and 2 bases, there was a span of 14 bases. CDR1 is MNHEY and CDR2 is SMNVEV in the germline V gene (reference sequence). There are 15 residues in the CDR3. The CDR3 nucleotides are TGTGCCAGCAGTCGGCCGCTTGCTAACACAGATACGCAGTATTTT. Residues: CASSRPLANTDTQYF.

This chain connects TRBV7-8 to TRBJ2-5; the match to TRBD2 covers 7 bases. Trimming took 5 bases from V and 13 from J; bases not matched to a gene: 16. The CDR3 has 14 amino acids. The germline V gene encodes CDR1 SGHVS and CDR2 FQNEAQ. The CDR3 coding sequence is TGTGCCAGCAGCGCCCCCGGGACTAATACCCCTCCGTACTTC. Translated: CASSAPGTNTPPYF.

The rearrangement joins TRBV13 to TRBJ1-3; the D gene is possibly TRBD1 (5 bases). Trimming took off 3 bases at V and 4 bases at J, with 7 bases between the two ends. The CDR3 loop spans 13 amino acids. The germline gives CDR1 PRHDT, CDR2 FYEKMQ (reference sequence). The CDR3 loop is CASSFGAGNTIYF. The CDR3 nucleotides read TGTGCCAGCAGCTTTGGGGCCGGAAACACCATATATTTT.

This rearrangement joins TRBV7-2 to TRBJ2-7, with 10 bases identical to TRBD2. J was trimmed by 2 bases and V by 5 bases; bases with no gene match: 6. This CDR3 is 15 amino acids long. Germline CDR1 and CDR2: SGHTA and FQGNSA. In nucleotides, the CDR3 is TGTGCCAGCAGCCAAACCGGGACTAGCGCCTACGAGCAGTACTTC. Translation: CASSQTGTSAYEQYF.

This clone occurred once. This chain links TRBV7-2 with TRBJ2-7; D possibly corresponds to TRBD2 (6 bases). V shed 1 base and J shed 3 bases, with 16 bases lying between them. This CDR3 has 16 residues. Germline CDR1 SGHTA, CDR2 FQGNSA. The CDR3: CASSLVHPSAGYEQYF. The CDR3 DNA reads as TGTGCCAGCAGCTTAGTCCACCCTAGCGCCGGCTACGAGCAGTACTTC.

V usage is TRBV5-1 and J usage is TRBJ2-3, with 9 bases matching TRBD2. The CDR3 covers 14 residues. Per germline, CDR1 SGHRS and CDR2 YFSETQ. J lost 2 bases, V lost 4 bases, and 2 bases had no gene match. The CDR3, as DNA: TGCGCCAGCAGCCGACTAGCGGACACAGATACGCAGTATTTT. Residues: CASSRLADTDTQYF.

The rearrangement uses TRBV6-5 and TRBJ2-7; the D is unclear. The ends were cut back, 5 bases at V and 0 bases at J, with 11 bases in the middle. The CDR3 is made up of 14 amino acids. In germline, CDR1 is MNHEY, CDR2 SVGAGI. CDR3 in DNA: TGTGCCAGCAGTACGAGACCCAGCTCCTACGAGCAGTACTTC. It yields the protein CASSTRPSSYEQYF.

The chain combines TRBV7-8 with TRBJ2-7; no reliable D call. Germline CDR1 is SGHVS and CDR2 is FQNEAQ. Trimming removed 2 bases at V and 5 bases at J, with 13 bases between. This CDR3 has 14 amino acids. The CDR3 coding sequence is TGTGCCAGCAGCTTAACAGCTTCAAGCGACGAGCAGTACTTC. Translating it yields CASSLTASSDEQYF. The entire variable domain, with the rest obtained from reference TRBV7-8 and TRBJ2-7, is as follows: GAGVSQSPRYKVAKRGQDVALRCDPISGHVSLFWYQQALGQGPEFLTYFQNEAQLDKSGLPSDRFFAERPEGSVSTLKIQRTQQEDSAVYLCASSLTASSDEQYFGPGTRLTVT.